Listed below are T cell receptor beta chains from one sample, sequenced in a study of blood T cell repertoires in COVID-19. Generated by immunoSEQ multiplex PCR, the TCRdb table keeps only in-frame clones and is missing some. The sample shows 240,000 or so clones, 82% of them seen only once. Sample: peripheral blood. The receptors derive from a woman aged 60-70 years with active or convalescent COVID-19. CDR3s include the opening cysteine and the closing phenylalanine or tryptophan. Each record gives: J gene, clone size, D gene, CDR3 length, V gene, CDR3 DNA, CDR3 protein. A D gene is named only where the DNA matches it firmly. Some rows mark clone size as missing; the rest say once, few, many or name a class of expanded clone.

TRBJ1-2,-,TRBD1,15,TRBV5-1,TGCGCCAGCAGCTTGGTTCGGACAGGAGGCTATGGCTACACCTTC,CASSLVRTGGYGYTF
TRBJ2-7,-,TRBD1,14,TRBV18,TGTGCCAGCTCACCCAGACAGGGGACCTACGAGCAGTACTTC,CASSPRQGTYEQYF
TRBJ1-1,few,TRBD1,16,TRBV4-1,TGCGCCAGCAGCCCCTGGGGACAGGGGAAGATTCCTGAAGCTTTCTTT,CASSPWGQGKIPEAFF
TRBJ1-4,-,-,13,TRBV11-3,TGTGCCAGCAGCTTACGAACTAATGAAAAACTGTTTTTT,CASSLRTNEKLFF
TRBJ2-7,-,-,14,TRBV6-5,TGTGCCAGCAGTTACTCGGTAGGGGGATACGAGCAGTACTTC,CASSYSVGGYEQYF
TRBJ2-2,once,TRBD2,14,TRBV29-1,TGCAGCGCTACGACTAGCGGGGATTCGGGGGAGCTGTTTTTT,CSATTSGDSGELFF
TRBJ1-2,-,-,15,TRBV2,TGTGCCAGCAGACAGGGTTGGGACTATAACTATGGCTACACCTTC,CASRQGWDYNYGYTF
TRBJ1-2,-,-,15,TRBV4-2,TGTGCCAGCAGCCAAGATCAGGGTGCTCTCAGGGGCTACACCTTC,CASSQDQGALRGYTF
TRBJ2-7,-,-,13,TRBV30,TGTGCCTGGAGCCGGCGGCGGCACTACGAGCAGTACTTC,CAWSRRRHYEQYF
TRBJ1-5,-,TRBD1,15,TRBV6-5,TGTGCCAGCAGCGCCGGGACAGGGGGCGATCAGCCCCAGCATTTT,CASSAGTGGDQPQHF
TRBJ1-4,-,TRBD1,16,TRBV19,TGTGCCAGTAGTATCGGAGCCCAGGGGGCTGTAAAAAAACTGTTTTTT,CASSIGAQGAVKKLFF
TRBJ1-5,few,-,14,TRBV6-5,TGTGCCAGCACGACGGAGAGGGAGAGTCAGCCCCAGCATTTT,CASTTERESQPQHF
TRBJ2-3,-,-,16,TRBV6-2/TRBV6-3,TGTGCCAGCAGTATGTCGTCCGGGGTTAGCACAGATACGCAGTATTTT,CASSMSSGVSTDTQYF
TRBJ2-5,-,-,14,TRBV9,TGTGCCAGCAGCGTAGCACCCCAACTGGAGACCCAGTACTTC,CASSVAPQLETQYF
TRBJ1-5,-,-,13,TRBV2,TGTGCCAGCAAGGCCCTAGGGGATCAGCCCCAGCATTTT,CASKALGDQPQHF
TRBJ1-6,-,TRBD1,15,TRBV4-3,TGCGCCAGCAGCCAATTGACAGGGGGGAATTCACCCCTCCACTTT,CASSQLTGGNSPLHF
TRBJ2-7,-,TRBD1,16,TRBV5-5,TGTGCCAGCAGCTTGGCCGACAGGGGGAGAATTTACGAGCAGTACTTC,CASSLADRGRIYEQYF
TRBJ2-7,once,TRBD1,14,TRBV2,TGTGCCAGCAGTGTAGGGACAGGGGCCTACGAGCAGTACTTC,CASSVGTGAYEQYF
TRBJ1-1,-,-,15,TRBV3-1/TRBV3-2,TGTGCCAGCAGCGTTACCGGGACACAGAACACTGAAGCTTTCTTT,CASSVTGTQNTEAFF
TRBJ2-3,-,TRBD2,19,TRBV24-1,TGTGCCACCAGTGATCCATCCGGCGGTAGCGGGGAAAGCACAGATACGCAGTATTTT,CATSDPSGGSGESTDTQYF
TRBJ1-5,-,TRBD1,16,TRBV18,TGTGCCAGCTCACCATGGACAGGGGGTAGCAATCAGCCCCAGCATTTT,CASSPWTGGSNQPQHF
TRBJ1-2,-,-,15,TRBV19,TGTGCCAGTAGTATAGACCCTACAGTTTTCTATGGCTACACCTTC,CASSIDPTVFYGYTF
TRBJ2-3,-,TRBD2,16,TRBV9,TGTGCCAGCAGCGTAGTTACTAGCGGGGCCTCAGATACGCAGTATTTT,CASSVVTSGASDTQYF
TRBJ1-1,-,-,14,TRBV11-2,TGTGCCAGCAGCCTCGGGGGGATGAACACTGAAGCTTTCTTT,CASSLGGMNTEAFF
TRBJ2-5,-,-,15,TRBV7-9,TGTGCCAGCAGCTTAAGTGGAGGGACGAGGGAGACCCAGTACTTC,CASSLSGGTRETQYF
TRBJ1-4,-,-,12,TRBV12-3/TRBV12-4,TGTGCCAGCAGTTTAGGTCGGGAAAAACTGTTTTTT,CASSLGREKLFF
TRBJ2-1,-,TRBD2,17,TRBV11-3,TGTGCCAGCAGCTTAGGGCTTTCGGGGGGGCGATCAAATGAGCAGTTCTTC,CASSLGLSGGRSNEQFF
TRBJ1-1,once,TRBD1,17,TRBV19,TGTGCCAGTAGTATACAAGGGTACAGGGGGCGCAGGACTGAAGCTTTCTTT,CASSIQGYRGRRTEAFF
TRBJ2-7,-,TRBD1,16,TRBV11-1,TGTGCCAGCAGTGGTATTCCCCGACAGGGTCCCTACGAGCAGTACTTC,CASSGIPRQGPYEQYF
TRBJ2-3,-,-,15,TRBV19,TGTGCCAGTAGTATAGTGAGGGGGAGCACAGATACGCAGTATTTT,CASSIVRGSTDTQYF
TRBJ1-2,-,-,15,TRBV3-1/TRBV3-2,TGTGCCAGCAGCCCTACGTTCTCCACGGGCTATGGCTACACCTTC,CASSPTFSTGYGYTF
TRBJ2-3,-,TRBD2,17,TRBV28,TGTGCCAGCAGCCTAAGCTTTGGGACTAGCACTCCAGATACGCAGTATTTT,CASSLSFGTSTPDTQYF
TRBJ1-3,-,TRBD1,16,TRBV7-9,TGTGCCAGCAGCACCGACAGGGGCTACTCTGGAAACACCATATATTTT,CASSTDRGYSGNTIYF
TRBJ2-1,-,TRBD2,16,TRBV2,TGTGCCAGCAGACGAAACCCGGGACTAGCGTTTGATGAGCAGTTCTTC,CASRRNPGLAFDEQFF
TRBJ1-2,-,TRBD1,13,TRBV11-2,TGTGCCAGCCGCATGACAGGGTACTATGGCTACACCTTC,CASRMTGYYGYTF
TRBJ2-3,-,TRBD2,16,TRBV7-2,TGTGCCAGCAGCCTCCAACTAGCGGGGGGTCGTGCGCCGCAGTATTTT,CASSLQLAGGRAPQYF
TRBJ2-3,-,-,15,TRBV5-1,TGCGCCAGCGCCCTCGGTGGGCCTGGCACAGATACGCAGTATTTT,CASALGGPGTDTQYF
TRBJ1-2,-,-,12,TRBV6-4,TGTGCCAGCAGTGACGAGGGCGGGGGCTACACCTTC,CASSDEGGGYTF
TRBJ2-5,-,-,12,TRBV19,TGTGCCAGTCGACAGGCAGGGGAGACCCAGTACTTC,CASRQAGETQYF
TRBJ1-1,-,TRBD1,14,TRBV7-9,TGTGCCAGCAGCTTAGGGCAGGGGGCGGTTGAAGCTTTCTTT,CASSLGQGAVEAFF
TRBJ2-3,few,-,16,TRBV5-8,TGTGCCAGCAGCGCACCCCGGGACACCCGCACAGATACGCAGTATTTT,CASSAPRDTRTDTQYF
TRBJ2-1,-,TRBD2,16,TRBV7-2,TGTGCCAGCAGCTTCCCGGGGGGGCCTTCCTACAATGAGCAGTTCTTC,CASSFPGGPSYNEQFF
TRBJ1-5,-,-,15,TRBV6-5,TGTGCCACCTACGGGGGGCAGGGGAGCAATCAGCCCCAGCATTTT,CATYGGQGSNQPQHF
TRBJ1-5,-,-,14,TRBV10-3,TGTGCCATCAGTGTCGACGGTGATAGCCAGCCCCAGCATTTT,CAISVDGDSQPQHF
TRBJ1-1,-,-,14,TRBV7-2,TGTGCCAGCAGCATCATAGGGGAGGGGACTGAAGCTTTCTTT,CASSIIGEGTEAFF
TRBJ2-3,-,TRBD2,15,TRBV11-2,TGTGCCAGCAGCTGGGGCGGGGGGTACACAGATACGCAGTATTTT,CASSWGGGYTDTQYF
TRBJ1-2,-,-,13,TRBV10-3,TGTGCCATCAAGACGCCAGAACAGTATGGCTACACCTTC,CAIKTPEQYGYTF
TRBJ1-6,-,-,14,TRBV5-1,TGCGCCAGCAGCTTGGGGTTCGGGGATTCACCCCTCCACTTT,CASSLGFGDSPLHF
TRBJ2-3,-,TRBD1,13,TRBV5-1,TGCGCCAGCCGGGACAGCCCCACAGATACGCAGTATTTT,CASRDSPTDTQYF
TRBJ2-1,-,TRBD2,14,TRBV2,TGTGCCAGCAGGCTGGCGGGGGGCTACAATGAGCAGTTCTTC,CASRLAGGYNEQFF
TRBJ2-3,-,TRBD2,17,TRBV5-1,TGCGCCAGCAGCTTGGGCTCGGGGACTAGCATCCCAGATACGCAGTATTTT,CASSLGSGTSIPDTQYF
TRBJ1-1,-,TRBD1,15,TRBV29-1,TGCAGCGTTGAAGACGCAGGGGGCGCAGGCACTGAAGCTTTCTTT,CSVEDAGGAGTEAFF
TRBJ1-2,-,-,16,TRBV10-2,TGCGCCAGCAGTGATAGGGTAGGAGGCCCCTCCGGGGGCTACACCTTC,CASSDRVGGPSGGYTF
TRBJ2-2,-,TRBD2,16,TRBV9,TGTGCCAGCAGCGTAGCCCAGCGGGGGAACACCGGGGAGCTGTTTTTT,CASSVAQRGNTGELFF
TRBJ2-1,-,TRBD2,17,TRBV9,TGTGCCAGCAGCGTAGGACTAGCGGGGGGGCCGGTGAATGAGCAGTTCTTC,CASSVGLAGGPVNEQFF
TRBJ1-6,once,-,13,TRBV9,TGTGCCAGCAGCGTACAGAATAATTCACCCCTCCACTTT,CASSVQNNSPLHF
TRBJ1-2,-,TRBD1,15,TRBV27,TGTGCCAGCAGTTTATCCGGGACAGCCCAATATGGCTACACCTTC,CASSLSGTAQYGYTF
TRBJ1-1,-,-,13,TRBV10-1,TGCGCCAGCAGCCCGGACAGAGGAACTGAAGCTTTCTTT,CASSPDRGTEAFF
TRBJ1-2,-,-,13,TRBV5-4,TGTGCCAGCAGCTTGGAAGGGGTAGGGGGCTACACCTTC,CASSLEGVGGYTF
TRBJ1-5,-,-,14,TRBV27,TGTGCCAGCAAGGGGTGGGGGCAAGATCAGCCCCAGCATTTT,CASKGWGQDQPQHF